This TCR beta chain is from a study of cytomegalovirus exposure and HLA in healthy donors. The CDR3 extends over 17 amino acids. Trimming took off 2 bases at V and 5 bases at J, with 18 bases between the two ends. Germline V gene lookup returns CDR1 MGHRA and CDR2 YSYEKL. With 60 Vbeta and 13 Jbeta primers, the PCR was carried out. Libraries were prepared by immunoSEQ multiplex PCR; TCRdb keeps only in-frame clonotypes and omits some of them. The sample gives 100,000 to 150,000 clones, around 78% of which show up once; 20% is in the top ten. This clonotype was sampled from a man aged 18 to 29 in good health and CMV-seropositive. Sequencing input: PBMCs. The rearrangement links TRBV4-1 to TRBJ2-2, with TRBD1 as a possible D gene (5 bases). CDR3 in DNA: TGCGCCAGCAGCCAACCGGATAGGGGCGTTGTGACCGGGGAGCTGTTTTTT. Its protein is CASSQPDRGVVTGELFF.